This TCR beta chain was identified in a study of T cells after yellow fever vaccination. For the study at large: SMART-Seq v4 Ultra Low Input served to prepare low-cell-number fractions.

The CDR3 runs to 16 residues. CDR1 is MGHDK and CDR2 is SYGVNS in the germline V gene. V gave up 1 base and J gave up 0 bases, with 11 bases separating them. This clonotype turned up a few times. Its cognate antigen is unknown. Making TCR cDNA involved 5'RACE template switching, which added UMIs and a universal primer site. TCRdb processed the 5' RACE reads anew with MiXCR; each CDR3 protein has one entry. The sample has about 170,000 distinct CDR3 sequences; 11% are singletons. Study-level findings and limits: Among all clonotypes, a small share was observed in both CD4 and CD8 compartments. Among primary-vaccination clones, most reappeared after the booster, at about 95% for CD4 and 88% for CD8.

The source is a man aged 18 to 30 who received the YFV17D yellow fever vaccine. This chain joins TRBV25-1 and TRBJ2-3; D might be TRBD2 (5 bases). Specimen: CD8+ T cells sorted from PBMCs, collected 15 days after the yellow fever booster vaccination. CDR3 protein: CASSESTRGSTDTQYF. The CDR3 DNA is TGTGCCAGCAGTGAATCCACCCGGGGTAGCACAGATACGCAGTATTTT. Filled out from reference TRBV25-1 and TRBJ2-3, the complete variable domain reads EADIYQTPRYLVIGTGKKITLECSQTMGHDKMYWYQQDPGMELHLIHYSYGVNSTEKGDLSSESTVSRIRTEHFPLTLESARPSHTSQYLCASSESTRGSTDTQYFGPGTRLTVL.